This passage covers 3 T cell receptor beta chains from one sample sequenced in a study of early T cells in non-severe SARS-CoV-2 infection. TCRdb redid the calling of the 5' RACE reads with MiXCR, one entry per CDR3 protein. This sample has approximately 49,000 distinct CDR3 sequences, with roughly 12% found just once. The specimen was whole blood. The receptor set was obtained from an adult who was a healthcare worker with PCR-confirmed SARS-CoV-2 infection or an uninfected control (not recorded which).

The chain joins TRBV7-9 to TRBJ2-1; 10 bases agree with TRBD2. V shed 5 bases, J shed 7 bases, and the junction held 8 bases outside the gene matches. This CDR3 is built from 15 residues. CDR1 SEHNR and CDR2 FQNEAQ come from the germline V gene (reference sequence). The chain's CDR3 is CASSPGTSGTNEQFF. Written as DNA, the CDR3 is TGTGCCAGCAGCCCTGGCACTAGCGGGACGAATGAGCAGTTCTTC.

CDR3 DNA sequence: TGTGCCAGCAGTTTATCCCTTACCTCCTACGAGCAGTACTTC. It yields the protein CASSLSLTSYEQYF. The gene calls are TRBV27 and TRBJ2-7; no firm D call. The length of the CDR3 is 14 residues. Trimming took 0 bases from V and 0 from J, leaving 6 bases between them. The germline V gene has CDR1 MNHEY and CDR2 SMNVEV (reference sequence).

The chain is built from TRBV29-1 and TRBJ2-5; no firm D call. Germline CDR1 is SQVTM and CDR2 is ANQGSEA. The CDR3 covers 11 residues. The germline V and J ends were trimmed by 4 bases and 5 bases, with 8 bases remaining between them. The CDR3 DNA follows: TGCAGCGTTGCCCGGGTGGAGACCCAGTACTTC. It yields the protein CSVARVETQYF.